The 23 T cell receptor beta chains in this list originate from one sample, sequenced in a study of immune heterogeneity within non-small cell lung tumors. Using 32 V and 13 J primers, multiplex PCR amplified TCR beta CDR3. TCRdb processed the multiplex PCR reads anew with MiXCR; each CDR3 protein has one entry. Of over 3,000 distinct CDR3 sequences listed, around a quarter are singletons. Template input was genomic DNA from bulk tumor (about 640 ng per sample). During surgery, several far-apart biopsies were obtained from every primary tumor. Curative surgery was undertaken by patients, who had untreated, newly diagnosed non-small cell lung cancer. Material for sequencing was lung tumor tissue. These receptors came from a man aged 55 to 69 with non-small cell lung cancer.

This clonotype is judged large. The V gene is TRBV20-1, the J gene TRBJ2-3, with D tentatively TRBD1 (6 bases). V lost 5 bases, J lost 0 bases, and 15 bases lay in between. Germline loops: CDR1 DFQATT, CDR2 SNEGSKA (reference sequence). CDR3 size: 15 residues. CDR3 nucleotide sequence: TGCAGTGCTTCCGGGACACCCTCTAGCACAGATACGCAGTATTTT. Protein: CSASGTPSSTDTQYF.

The gene calls are TRBV6-4 and TRBJ2-1; TRBD1 might be the D (6 bases). In germline, CDR1 is MRHNA, CDR2 SNTAGT. This CDR3 is 14 amino acids long. Trimming removed 3 bases at V and 11 bases at J, with 17 bases between. This CDR3 is CASSEQTGSLKQFF. CDR3 bases: TGTGCCAGCAGTGAACAGACAGGTTCTTTGAAGCAGTTCTTC.

This clonotype was picked up a small number of times. An end of the junction differs from the germline gene, which may be a read error. This chain joins TRBV10-2 and TRBJ2-5; 9 positions match TRBD1. This CDR3 has 15 residues. Per germline, CDR1 WSHSY and CDR2 SAAADI. The CDR3 spells CVSRGGQGISETQYF. In DNA, the CDR3 is TGCGTCAGCAGAGGGGGACAGGGAATTTCCGAGACCCAGTACTTC.

This clonotype is labeled medium-sized. The V gene is TRBV6-1, the J gene TRBJ1-6, with 10 bases fitting TRBD1. CDR1 MNHNS and CDR2 SASEGT come from the germline V gene. Trimming took 8 bases from V and 7 from J; bases not matched to a gene: 2. The CDR3 contains 13 residues. CDR3 in DNA: TGTGCCAGCCGGGACAGGGGAAATTCACCCCTCCACTTT. Translation gives CASRDRGNSPLHF.

This clonotype is judged medium-sized (0.01 to 0.1%). The chain joins TRBV28 to TRBJ2-5; D call uncertain. Trimming stripped 3 bases from V and 4 bases from J, with 12 bases between. The length of the CDR3 is 14 residues. CDR1 is MDHEN and CDR2 is SYDVKM in the germline V gene. The CDR3 bases are TGTGCCAGCAGTTTGGTAGGCCTCTCAGAGACCCAGTACTTC. Translated, it gives CASSLVGLSETQYF.

V is TRBV18 and J is TRBJ2-7; a weak D match, TRBD2 (5 bases). V was shortened by 6 bases and J by 0 bases, with 12 bases between the two germline ends. Germline CDR1 is KGHSH and CDR2 is LQKENI. The CDR3 has 14 amino acids. The CDR3 region is CASSPDGLSYEQYF. Written as DNA, the CDR3 is TGTGCCAGCTCCCCCGACGGACTCTCCTACGAGCAGTACTTC.

This clonotype is labeled as medium-sized. The chain is built from TRBV5-1 and TRBJ2-7, with D possibly matching TRBD2 (6 bases). This CDR3 has 14 residues. V was clipped by 4 bases and J by 3 bases, with 14 bases between them. Germline V gene sequence: CDR1 SGHRS, CDR2 YFSETQ. CDR3 loop: CASSAHPEGYEQYF. CDR3 sequence (DNA): TGCGCCAGCAGCGCTCATCCGGAGGGCTACGAGCAGTACTTC.

The chain joins TRBV5-1 to TRBJ1-6; D remains unclear. The V end lost 4 bases, the J end lost 6 bases, and 11 bases lay between the germline ends. The CDR3 sequence is 14 residues long. Germline V gives CDR1 SGHRS, CDR2 YFSETQ. The CDR3 DNA is TGCGCCAGCAGCCAGGATTTTGTTAATTCACCCCTCCACTTT. This encodes CASSQDFVNSPLHF.

Comment on this clonotype: Mismatch with germline at one junction end may stem from a read error. The chain employs TRBV10-3 and TRBJ1-3; unclear D gene. This CDR3 is 14 amino acids long. Germline CDR1 and CDR2: ENHRY and SYGVKD. DNA for the CDR3: TGTGACATCAGTGAGTCGGAGACGGGGAACACCATATATTTT. Its translation: CDISESETGNTIYF.

Worth noting for this clonotype: Being one base from a much bigger clone, this may be a read error. The chain carries TRBV6-2 or TRBV6-3 and TRBJ1-6; D is perhaps TRBD1 (6 bases). The ends were cut back, 8 bases at V and 7 bases at J, with 12 bases in the middle. The germline V gene encodes CDR1 MNHEY and CDR2 SVGEGT. The CDR3 consists of 13 residues. CDR3 in DNA: TGTGCCAGCCGGGACAAGGGAAATTCACCCCTCCACTTT. Translation: CASRDKGNSPLHF.

Comment on this clonotype: The junction and the germline gene differ at one end; a read error may be behind it. The J gene is TRBJ2-3, the V gene TRBV20-1; D not resolved. The CDR3 length is 9 residues. The germline gives CDR1 DFQATT, CDR2 SNEGSKA (reference sequence). The CDR3 is CCAPDTQYF. CDR3 coding DNA: TGCTGTGCTCCAGATACGCAGTATTTT.

The V and J genes are TRBV28 and TRBJ1-1; a possible D gene is TRBD1 (6 bases). From germline, CDR1 is MDHEN and CDR2 SYDVKM. V dropped 8 bases and J dropped 6 bases, with 16 bases sitting between them. The CDR3 runs to 13 residues. This CDR3 reads CASLKGGYAEAFF. The CDR3 DNA follows: TGTGCCAGCTTAAAGGGGGGTTACGCTGAAGCTTTCTTT.

The chain recombines TRBV11-2 with TRBJ2-3; the match to TRBD1 covers 7 bases. This CDR3 contains 15 residues. The V gene's germline CDR1 is SGHAT and CDR2 FQNNGV. V shed 2 bases, J shed 5 bases, and the junction held 7 bases outside the gene matches. The CDR3 loop is CASSLTTGFKDTQYF. CDR3 nucleotide sequence: TGTGCCAGCAGCTTAACGACAGGGTTTAAAGATACGCAGTATTTT.

In this sample, this clonotype is medium-sized. The gene calls are TRBV7-9 and TRBJ2-3, with a weak D call TRBD2 (6 bases). The CDR3 consists of 16 residues. Trimming stripped 0 bases from V and 4 bases from J, with 14 bases between. Germline values: CDR1 SEHNR, CDR2 FQNEAQ (reference sequence). CDR3 sequence reads: CASSLAMWDSADTQYF. The CDR3 DNA is TGTGCCAGCAGCTTAGCGATGTGGGACTCCGCAGATACGCAGTATTTT.

In regard to this clonotype: A read error is possible here, since a much larger clone lies one base away. The genes are TRBV30 and TRBJ2-7, with 7 bases identical to TRBD2. Germline loops: CDR1 GTSNPN, CDR2 SVGIG (reference sequence). CDR3 length: 14 residues. J gave up 7 bases and V 4 bases, and 13 bases lay outside the gene matches. The CDR3 reads CAWTSGLKLREQYF. The DNA of the CDR3 is TGTGCCTGGACTAGCGGACTAAAGCTGAGGGAGCAGTACTTC.

In its sample, this clonotype is medium-sized. This rearrangement joins TRBV28 to TRBJ1-6; D is uncertain. CDR3 length equals 14 residues. CDR1 is MDHEN, CDR2 SYDVKM, per germline. The V gene lost 8 bases and the J gene lost 0 bases, with 8 bases spanning the gap. The CDR3 loop reads CASVESSYNSPLHF. The CDR3 DNA reads as TGTGCCAGCGTTGAAAGCTCCTATAATTCACCCCTCCACTTT. Full variable domain (missing parts from reference TRBV28 and TRBJ1-6): DVKVTQSSRYLVKRTGEKVFLECVQDMDHENMFWYRQDPGLGLRLIYFSYDVKMKEKGDIPEGYSVSREKKERFSLILESASTNQTSMYLCASVESSYNSPLHFGNGTRLTVT.

In this sample, this clonotype turned up a few times. The V and J genes are TRBV5-1 and TRBJ2-3; 7 bases map to TRBD1. Germline CDR1 reads SGHRS; CDR2 reads YFSETQ. The ends lost 2 bases at V and 3 bases at J; junction bases unmatched: 3. The CDR3 runs to 14 residues. CDR3 residues: CASSFRQGTDTQYF. The DNA for the CDR3 is TGCGCCAGCAGCTTCCGACAGGGAACAGATACGCAGTATTTT.

V gene TRBV24-1 combines with J gene TRBJ2-5, with 8 bases identical to TRBD1. After removal of 4 bases from V and 5 bases from J, the junction contained 8 bases not matched to a gene. CDR1 KGHDR and CDR2 SFDVKD come from the germline V gene. This CDR3 is 15 amino acids long. The CDR3 DNA sequence: TGTGCCACCAGTGACCCTGGGACAGGAGTGGAGACCCAGTACTTC. Translating gives CATSDPGTGVETQYF.

Judged by abundance, this clonotype is medium-sized. This chain joins TRBV28 and TRBJ2-2; 10 nucleotides align to TRBD2. The V and J ends lost 6 bases and 4 bases, in that order; junction bases with no gene match: 8. The germline V gene has CDR1 MDHEN and CDR2 SYDVKM. The length of the CDR3 is 16 residues. The CDR3 nucleotides read TGTGCCAGCAGGCTAGCGGGAGCAGGGGGCACCGGGGAGCTGTTTTTT. Protein sequence: CASRLAGAGGTGELFF.

There are a few counts of this clonotype. The J gene is TRBJ2-4, the V gene TRBV12-3 or TRBV12-4, with D perhaps being TRBD1 or TRBD2 (5 bases each). The V and J ends lost 6 bases and 0 bases respectively, with 6 bases between them. The length of the CDR3 is 13 residues. CDR3 DNA: TGTGCCAGCAGCGGGACAGCCAAAAACATTCAGTACTTC. This gives the protein CASSGTAKNIQYF.

About this clonotype: This may be a read error, as it is one base from a much larger clone. This chain's CDR3 is CASSKGLAGHTYEQYF. CDR3 nucleotide sequence: TGCGCCAGCAGCAAAGGACTAGCGGGGCATACCTACGAGCAGTACTTC. The chain combines TRBV5-1 with TRBJ2-7, with 12 bases fitting TRBD2. J was trimmed by 2 bases and V by 4 bases; bases with no gene match: 7. The CDR3 runs to 16 residues. Germline V lookup: CDR1 SGHRS, CDR2 YFSETQ.

Judged by abundance, this clonotype is medium-sized. The CDR3 sequence: CASSLATYYEQYF. CDR3 coding DNA: TGTGCCAGCAGTTTGGCGACATACTACGAGCAGTACTTC. This chain joins TRBV28 and TRBJ2-7; D not certain. The CDR3 totals 13 residues. Trimming took off 3 bases at V and 3 bases at J, with 9 bases between the two ends. Germline loops: CDR1 MDHEN, CDR2 SYDVKM.

In this sample, this clonotype turned up a few times. The V gene is TRBV9, the J gene TRBJ2-2, with 8 nucleotides matching TRBD1. Trimming cost V 3 bases and J 1 base; bases outside gene matches: 2. Germline V gives CDR1 SGDLS, CDR2 YYNGEE. CDR3 size: 15 residues. The CDR3 DNA is TGTGCCAGCAGCGGAGGGACAGGGAACACCGGGGAGCTGTTTTTT. As protein: CASSGGTGNTGELFF.